This TCR beta chain originates from a study of CD8 T cells in ankylosing spondylitis. With molecular barcodes, quantitative 5'-RACE was used to make the TCR beta libraries. TCRdb fed the 5' RACE reads into MiXCR, producing one record per CDR3 protein. The sample contains roughly 490,000 distinct CDR3 sequences, roughly 5% of which appear only once. Notes on the study in general: Previous work reported some of these motif variants in the synovial fluid and blood of reactive arthritis. Significantly higher representation of disease-linked clones was reported for matched ankylosing spondylitis synovial fluid. Clones linked to the disease showed a CD8+ phenotype. They occurred at relatively low frequencies in peripheral blood. Ankylosing spondylitis blood appeared to carry a characteristic TCR beta motif of eight or nine highly homologous variants.

This clonotype was picked up many times. As yet, its antigen is unknown. The germline CDR1 and CDR2 sequences are MNHEY and SVGAGI. CDR3 length equals 12 residues. Trimming took 8 bases from V and 7 from J, leaving 9 bases between them. The clonotype originates from a male donor with ankylosing spondylitis. Material for sequencing was blood, either unsorted or a sorted T cell fraction (not recorded which). The chain has TRBV6-5 and TRBJ1-6; D is ambiguous. The CDR3 reads CASRAANSPLHF. CDR3 DNA: TGTGCCAGCCGAGCCGCAAATTCACCCCTCCACTTT.